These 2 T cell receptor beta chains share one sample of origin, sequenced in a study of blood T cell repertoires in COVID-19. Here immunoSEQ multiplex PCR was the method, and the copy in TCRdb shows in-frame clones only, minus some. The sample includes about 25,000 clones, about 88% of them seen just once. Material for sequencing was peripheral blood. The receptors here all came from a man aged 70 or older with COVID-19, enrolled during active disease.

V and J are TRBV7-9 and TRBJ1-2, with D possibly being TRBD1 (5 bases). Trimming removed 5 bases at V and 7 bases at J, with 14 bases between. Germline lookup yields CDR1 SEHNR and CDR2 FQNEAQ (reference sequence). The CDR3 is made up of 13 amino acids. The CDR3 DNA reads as TGTGCCAGCAGCCGAGGCCAGGGTTCTGGCTACACCTTC. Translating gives CASSRGQGSGYTF.

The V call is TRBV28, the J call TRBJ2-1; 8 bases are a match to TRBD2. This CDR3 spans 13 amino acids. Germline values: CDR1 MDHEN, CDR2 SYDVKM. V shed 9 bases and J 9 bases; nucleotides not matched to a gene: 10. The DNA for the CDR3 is TGTGCCAGTCAGACCAGCGGGAGCGGTGAGCAGTTCTTC. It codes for CASQTSGSGEQFF.